This T cell receptor (beta chain) was obtained from a study of shared clonotypes between healthy human individuals. Clones were read by immunoSEQ multiplex PCR, and TCRdb kept only the in-frame ones, dropping some. The table shows about 1.1 million clones, with around 78% occurring only once. Caucasian adults residing in Nashville, Tennessee made up all the donors. This CDR3 contains 13 residues. The germline gives CDR1 MNHNY, CDR2 SVGAGI (reference sequence). V lost 7 bases and J lost 4, with 13 bases in between. This clonotype was sampled from a man aged 18 to 30 in good health. Some clones in this sample may be carry-over from other donors' samples. The V gene is TRBV6-6, the J gene TRBJ2-5; D is ambiguous. The sequencing input was memory CD4+ T cells from PBMCs. The subset here: CD45RA-negative fraction. The CDR3 coding sequence is TGTGCCAGCATCACCGGCCGCGGAGAGACCCAGTACTTC. This codes for CASITGRGETQYF.